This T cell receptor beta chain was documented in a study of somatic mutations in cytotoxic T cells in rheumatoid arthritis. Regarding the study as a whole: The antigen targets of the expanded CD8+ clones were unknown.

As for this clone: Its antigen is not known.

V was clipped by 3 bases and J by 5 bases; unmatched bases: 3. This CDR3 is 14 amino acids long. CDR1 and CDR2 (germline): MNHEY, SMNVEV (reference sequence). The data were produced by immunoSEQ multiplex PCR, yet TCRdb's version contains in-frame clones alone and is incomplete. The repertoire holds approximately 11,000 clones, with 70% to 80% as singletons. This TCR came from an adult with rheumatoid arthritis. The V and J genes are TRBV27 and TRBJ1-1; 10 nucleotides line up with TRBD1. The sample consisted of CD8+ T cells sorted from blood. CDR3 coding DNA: TGTGCCAGCAGTTTGTGGGGACAGGGGACTGAAGCTTTCTTT. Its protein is CASSLWGQGTEAFF.